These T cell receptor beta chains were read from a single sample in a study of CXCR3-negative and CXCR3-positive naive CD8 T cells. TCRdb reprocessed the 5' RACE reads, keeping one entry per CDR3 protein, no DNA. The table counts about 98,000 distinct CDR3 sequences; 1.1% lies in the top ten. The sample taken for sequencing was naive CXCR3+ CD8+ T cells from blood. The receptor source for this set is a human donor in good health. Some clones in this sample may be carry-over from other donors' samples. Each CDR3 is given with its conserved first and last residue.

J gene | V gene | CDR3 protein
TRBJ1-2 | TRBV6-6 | CASSYSVQDGYTF
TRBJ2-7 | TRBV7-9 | CASSLLIQGEEQYF
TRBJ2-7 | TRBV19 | CASSMGTGAYEQYF
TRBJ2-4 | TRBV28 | CASLGGPLILAKNIQYF
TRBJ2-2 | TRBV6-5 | CASSLQSRAGGAGELFF
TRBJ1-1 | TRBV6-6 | CASSYSSTGLNTEAFF
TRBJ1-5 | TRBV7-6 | CASSLSGRSNQPQHF
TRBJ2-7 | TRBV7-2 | CASTDSTYEQYF
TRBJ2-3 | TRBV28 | CASSLVRGRFTDTQYF
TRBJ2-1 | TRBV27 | CASRGGTDSYNEQFF
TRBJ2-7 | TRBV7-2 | CASSQPPTGGTSYEQYF
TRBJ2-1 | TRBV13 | CASGQGVLAYTEQFF
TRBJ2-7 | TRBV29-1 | CSVVSWDTPSYEQYF
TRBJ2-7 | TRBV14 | CASSQAQGSTYEQYF
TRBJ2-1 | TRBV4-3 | CASSQELAGVGEQFF
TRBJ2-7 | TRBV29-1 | CSVEGLGVSYEQYF
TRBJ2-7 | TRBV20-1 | CSADRTGLYEQYF
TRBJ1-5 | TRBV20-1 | CSAGPGQGGSNQPQHF
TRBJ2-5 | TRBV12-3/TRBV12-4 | CASSLSTGETQYF
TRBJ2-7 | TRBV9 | CASSGSPSYEQYF